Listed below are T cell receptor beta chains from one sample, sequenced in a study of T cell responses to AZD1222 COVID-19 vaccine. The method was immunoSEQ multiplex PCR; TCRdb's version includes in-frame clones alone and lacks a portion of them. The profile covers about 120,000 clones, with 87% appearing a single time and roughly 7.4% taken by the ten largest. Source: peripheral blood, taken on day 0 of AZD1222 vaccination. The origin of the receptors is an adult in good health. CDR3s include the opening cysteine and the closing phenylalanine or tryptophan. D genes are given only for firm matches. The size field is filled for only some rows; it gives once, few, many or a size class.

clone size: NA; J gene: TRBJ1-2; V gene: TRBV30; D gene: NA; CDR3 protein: CAWKSRDPSGYTF; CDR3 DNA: TGTGCCTGGAAGAGTCGGGACCCCAGCGGCTACACCTTC
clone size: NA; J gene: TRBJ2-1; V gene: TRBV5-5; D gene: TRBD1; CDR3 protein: CASSQGTALYNEQFF; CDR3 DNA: TGTGCCAGCAGCCAAGGGACAGCCTTATACAATGAGCAGTTCTTC
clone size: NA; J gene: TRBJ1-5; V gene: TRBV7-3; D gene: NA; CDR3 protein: CASSSGGQPQHF; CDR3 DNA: TGTGCCAGCAGCTCGGGTGGTCAGCCCCAGCATTTT
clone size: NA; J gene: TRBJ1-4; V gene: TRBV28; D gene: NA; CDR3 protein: CASSLGGAGPNEKLFF; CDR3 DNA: TGTGCCAGCAGTTTAGGTGGGGCAGGGCCTAATGAAAAACTGTTTTTT
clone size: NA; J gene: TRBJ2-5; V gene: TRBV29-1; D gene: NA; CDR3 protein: CSVEWAHQLQETQYF; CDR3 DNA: TGCAGCGTTGAATGGGCTCATCAACTCCAAGAGACCCAGTACTTC
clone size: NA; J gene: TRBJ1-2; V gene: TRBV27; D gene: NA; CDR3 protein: CASSPHRDTRYGYTF; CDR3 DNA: TGTGCCAGCAGTCCCCACCGGGACACACGCTATGGCTACACCTTC
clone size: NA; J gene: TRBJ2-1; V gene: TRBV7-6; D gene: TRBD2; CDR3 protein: CASSGTGLAGVGSYNEQFF; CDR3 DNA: TGTGCCAGCAGCGGCACGGGACTAGCGGGGGTCGGCTCCTACAATGAGCAGTTCTTC
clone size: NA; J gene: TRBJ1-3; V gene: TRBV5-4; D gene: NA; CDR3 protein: CASSLDAYTGNTIYF; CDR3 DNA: TGTGCCAGCAGCTTGGACGCGTATACTGGAAACACCATATATTTT
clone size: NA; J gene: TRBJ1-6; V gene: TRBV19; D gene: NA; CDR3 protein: CASRGDLNSPLHF; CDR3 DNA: TGTGCCAGCCGGGGGGATTTGAATTCACCCCTCCACTTT
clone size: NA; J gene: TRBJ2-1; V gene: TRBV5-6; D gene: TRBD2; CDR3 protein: CASSSSAGEGYEQFF; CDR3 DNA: TGTGCCAGCAGCTCCTCGGCGGGAGAAGGGTATGAGCAGTTCTTC
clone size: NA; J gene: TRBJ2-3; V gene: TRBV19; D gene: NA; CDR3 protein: CASSRSTDTQYF; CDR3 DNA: TGTGCCAGTAGTAGGAGCACAGATACGCAGTATTTT
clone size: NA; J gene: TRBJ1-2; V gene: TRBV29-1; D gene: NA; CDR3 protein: CSGGEGGYGYTF; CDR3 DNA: TGCAGCGGGGGGGAGGGGGGTTATGGCTACACCTTC
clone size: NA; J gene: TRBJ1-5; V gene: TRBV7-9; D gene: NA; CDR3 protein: CASSLGADIQPQHF; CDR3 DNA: TGTGCCAGCAGCTTAGGGGCAGACATACAGCCCCAGCATTTT
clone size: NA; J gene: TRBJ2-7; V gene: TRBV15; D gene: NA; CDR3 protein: CATGTDPLDEQYF; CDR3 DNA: TGTGCTACGGGGACCGACCCGCTCGACGAGCAGTACTTC
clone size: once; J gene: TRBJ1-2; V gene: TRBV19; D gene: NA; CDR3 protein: CASSISGRGGYGYTF; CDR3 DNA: TGTGCCAGTAGTATATCTGGCAGGGGAGGCTATGGCTACACCTTC
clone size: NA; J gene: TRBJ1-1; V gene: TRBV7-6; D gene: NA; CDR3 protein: CASSLQGGMNTEAFF; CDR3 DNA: TGTGCCAGCAGCTTACAGGGAGGTATGAACACTGAAGCTTTCTTT
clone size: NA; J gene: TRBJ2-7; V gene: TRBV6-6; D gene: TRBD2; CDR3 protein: CASSPEPFLLAGIYEQYF; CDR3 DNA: TGTGCCAGCAGTCCCGAACCTTTTTTGTTAGCGGGGATCTACGAGCAGTACTTC
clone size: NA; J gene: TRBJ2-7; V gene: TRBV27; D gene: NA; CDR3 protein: CASSLGVGRSSYEQYF; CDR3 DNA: TGTGCCAGCAGTTTAGGTGTCGGTAGAAGCTCCTACGAGCAGTACTTC
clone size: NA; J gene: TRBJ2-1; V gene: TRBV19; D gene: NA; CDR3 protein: CASSPQPFGEQFF; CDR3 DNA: TGTGCCAGTAGTCCCCAACCCTTTGGGGAGCAGTTCTTC
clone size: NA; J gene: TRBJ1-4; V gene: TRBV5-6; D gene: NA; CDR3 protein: CASSFRTGWTLNEKLFF; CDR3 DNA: TGTGCCAGCAGCTTTAGAACAGGATGGACTCTTAATGAAAAACTGTTTTTT
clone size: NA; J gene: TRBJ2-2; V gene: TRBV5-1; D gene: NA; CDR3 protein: CASSATENTGELFF; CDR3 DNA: TGCGCCAGCAGCGCAACAGAGAACACCGGGGAGCTGTTTTTT
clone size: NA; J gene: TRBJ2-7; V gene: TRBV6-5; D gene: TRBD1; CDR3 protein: CASSLTRTGHEQYF; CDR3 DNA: TGTGCCAGCAGCCTAACGCGGACAGGGCACGAGCAGTACTTC
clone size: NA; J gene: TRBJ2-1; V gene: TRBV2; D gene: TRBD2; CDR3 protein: CASSVGLALADEQFF; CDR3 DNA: TGTGCCAGCAGTGTGGGGCTAGCGCTAGCGGATGAGCAGTTCTTC
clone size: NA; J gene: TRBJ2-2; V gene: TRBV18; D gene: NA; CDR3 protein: CASSPNPVTNTGELFF; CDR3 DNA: TGTGCCAGCTCACCAAATCCAGTCACGAACACCGGGGAGCTGTTTTTT
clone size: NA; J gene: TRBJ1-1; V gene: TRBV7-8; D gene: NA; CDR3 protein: CASSGGQNTEAFF; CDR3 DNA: TGTGCCAGCAGCGGAGGACAGAACACTGAAGCTTTCTTT
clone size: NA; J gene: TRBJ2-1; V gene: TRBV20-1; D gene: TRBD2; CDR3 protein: CSGTTYNEQFF; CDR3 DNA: TGCAGCGGGACTACCTACAATGAGCAGTTCTTC
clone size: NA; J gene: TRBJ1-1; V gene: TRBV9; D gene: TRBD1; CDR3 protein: CASSGGQANTEAFF; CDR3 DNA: TGTGCCAGCAGCGGGGGACAGGCAAACACTGAAGCTTTCTTT
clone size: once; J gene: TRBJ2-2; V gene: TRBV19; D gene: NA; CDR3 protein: CASSRGWSNGGELFF; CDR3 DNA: TGTGCCAGTAGTCGGGGGTGGTCAAACGGCGGGGAGCTGTTTTTT
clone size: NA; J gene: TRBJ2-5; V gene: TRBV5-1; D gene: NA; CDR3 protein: CASSLAGRGLETQYF; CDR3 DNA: TGCGCCAGCAGCCTGGCGGGAAGGGGCCTTGAGACCCAGTACTTC
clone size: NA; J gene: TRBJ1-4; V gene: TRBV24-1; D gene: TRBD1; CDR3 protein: CATSDSSGQINEKLFF; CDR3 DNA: TGTGCCACCAGTGATTCTTCGGGACAGATTAATGAAAAACTGTTTTTT
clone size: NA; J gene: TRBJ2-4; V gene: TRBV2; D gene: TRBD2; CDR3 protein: CASSAGGGNIQYF; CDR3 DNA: TGTGCCAGCAGCGCGGGGGGAGGCAACATTCAGTACTTC
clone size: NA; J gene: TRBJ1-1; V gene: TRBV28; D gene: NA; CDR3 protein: CASRQGWTEAFF; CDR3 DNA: TGTGCCAGCCGGCAGGGTTGGACTGAAGCTTTCTTT
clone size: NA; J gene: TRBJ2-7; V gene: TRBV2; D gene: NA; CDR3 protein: CASQGLTVVLPSEQYF; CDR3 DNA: TGTGCCAGCCAGGGGTTGACGGTAGTGCTTCCCTCCGAGCAGTACTTC
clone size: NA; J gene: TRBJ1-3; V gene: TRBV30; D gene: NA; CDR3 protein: CAWIERGRNTIYF; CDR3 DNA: TGTGCCTGGATCGAACGGGGCCGAAACACCATATATTTT
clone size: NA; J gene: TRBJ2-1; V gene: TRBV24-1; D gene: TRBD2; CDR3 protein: CATSDWGGYNEQFF; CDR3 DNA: TGTGCCACCAGTGATTGGGGGGGCTACAATGAGCAGTTCTTC
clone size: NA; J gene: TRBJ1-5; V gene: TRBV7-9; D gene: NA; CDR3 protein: CASSFSPDGGPQHF; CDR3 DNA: TGTGCCAGCAGCTTCAGCCCCGACGGGGGGCCCCAGCATTTT
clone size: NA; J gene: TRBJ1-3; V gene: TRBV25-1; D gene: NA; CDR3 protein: CASSQGTSGNTIYF; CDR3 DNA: TGTGCCAGCAGCCAGGGGACTAGTGGAAACACCATATATTTT
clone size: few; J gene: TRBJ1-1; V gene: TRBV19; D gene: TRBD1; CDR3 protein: CASSSIQGSSTEAFF; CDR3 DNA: TGTGCCAGTAGTTCGATACAGGGGTCGAGCACTGAAGCTTTCTTT
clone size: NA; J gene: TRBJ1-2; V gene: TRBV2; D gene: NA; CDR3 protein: CASRVLSPSLGGYTF; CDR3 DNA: TGTGCCAGCAGGGTCCTTTCCCCATCCCTTGGTGGCTACACCTTC
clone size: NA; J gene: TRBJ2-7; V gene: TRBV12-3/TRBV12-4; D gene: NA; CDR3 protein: CASSWDGAYEQYF; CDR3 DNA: TGTGCCAGCAGTTGGGACGGTGCCTACGAGCAGTACTTC
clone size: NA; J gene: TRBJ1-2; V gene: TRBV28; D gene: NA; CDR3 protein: CASSPFPPGYTF; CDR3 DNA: TGTGCCAGCAGTCCCTTCCCACCTGGCTACACCTTC
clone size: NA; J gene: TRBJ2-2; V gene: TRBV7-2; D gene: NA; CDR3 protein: CASSFMLAPETGELFF; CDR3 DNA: TGTGCCAGCAGCTTCATGCTAGCCCCGGAGACCGGGGAGCTGTTTTTT
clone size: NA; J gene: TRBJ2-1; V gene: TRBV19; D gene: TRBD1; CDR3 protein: CASRGTVYNEQFF; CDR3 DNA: TGTGCCAGTAGGGGGACAGTCTACAATGAGCAGTTCTTC
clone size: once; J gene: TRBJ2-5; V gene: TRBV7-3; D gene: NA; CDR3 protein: CASSPGIGETQYF; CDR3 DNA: TGTGCCAGCAGCCCCGGGATTGGGGAGACCCAGTACTTC
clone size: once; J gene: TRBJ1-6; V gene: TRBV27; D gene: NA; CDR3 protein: CASSPRDYSPLHF; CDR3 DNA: TGTGCCAGCAGCCCCAGGGATTATTCACCCCTCCACTTT
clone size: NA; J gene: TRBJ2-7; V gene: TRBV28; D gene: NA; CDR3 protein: CASSQRTAISYEQYF; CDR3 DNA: TGTGCCAGCAGTCAAAGGACAGCCATCTCCTACGAGCAGTACTTC
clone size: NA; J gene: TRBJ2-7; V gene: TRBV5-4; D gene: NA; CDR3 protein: CASSQATVNEQYF; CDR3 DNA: TGTGCCAGCAGCCAGGCGACAGTTAACGAGCAGTACTTC
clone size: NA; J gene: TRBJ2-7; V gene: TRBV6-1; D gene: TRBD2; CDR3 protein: CASSDGGGAYEQYF; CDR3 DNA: TGTGCCAGCAGTGACGGCGGGGGGGCTTACGAGCAGTACTTC
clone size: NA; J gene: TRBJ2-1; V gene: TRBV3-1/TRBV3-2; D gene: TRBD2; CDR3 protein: CASRQALPGLAYNEQFF; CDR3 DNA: TGTGCCAGCCGGCAGGCTCTGCCGGGACTAGCGTACAATGAGCAGTTCTTC
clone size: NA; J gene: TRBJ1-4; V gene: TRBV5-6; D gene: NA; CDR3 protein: CASSLRKNEKLFF; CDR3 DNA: TGTGCCAGCAGCTTGCGGAAAAATGAAAAACTGTTTTTT
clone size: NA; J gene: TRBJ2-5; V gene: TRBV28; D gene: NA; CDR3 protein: CASSLLRARHQETQYF; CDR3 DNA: TGTGCCAGCAGTTTATTAAGGGCTCGCCACCAAGAGACCCAGTACTTC
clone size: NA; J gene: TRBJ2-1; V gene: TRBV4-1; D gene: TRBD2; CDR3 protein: CASSQGRESEQFF; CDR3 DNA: TGCGCCAGCAGCCAAGGGCGGGAGAGTGAGCAGTTCTTC
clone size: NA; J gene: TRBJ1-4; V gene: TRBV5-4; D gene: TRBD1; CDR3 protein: CASTKGQDEKLFF; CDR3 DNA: TGTGCCAGCACTAAGGGACAGGATGAAAAACTGTTTTTT
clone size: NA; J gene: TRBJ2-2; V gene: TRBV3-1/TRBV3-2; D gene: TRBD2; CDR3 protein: CASSHKPSGSGELFF; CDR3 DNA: TGTGCCAGCAGCCACAAGCCTAGCGGGAGCGGGGAGCTGTTTTTT